The rows below give T cell receptor beta chains drawn from one sample of a study of human T cells and chemical hapten exposure. TCRdb processed the RACE reads anew with MiXCR; each CDR3 protein has one entry. The sample lists 70,000 to 75,000 distinct CDR3 sequences, around a third occurring once. The sequences come from whole blood, collected in connection with sensitization to the hapten diphenylcyclopropenone (DPC). The receptors come from a man aged 35 to 55 with alopecia areata. Some clones in this sample may be carry-over from other donors' samples. CDR3s include the opening cysteine and the closing phenylalanine or tryptophan. A D gene is named only where the DNA matches it firmly. The size entry is marked missing in some rows and otherwise reads once, few, many or a size class.

d_call	j_call	v_call	clone_size	cdr3_nt	cdr3_aa
.	TRBJ2-2	TRBV7-9	few	TGTGCCAGCAGCTTAGGGACTGCTCCCGCCGGGGAGCTGTTTTTT	CASSLGTAPAGELFF
TRBD2	TRBJ2-3	TRBV5-6	few	TGTGCCAGCAGCTGGTTCGAGCGGGAGTCAGATACGCAGTATTTT	CASSWFERESDTQYF
.	TRBJ2-3	TRBV5-5	.	TGTGCCAGCAGCCCCCTTGAGCAGATACGCACAGATACGCAGTATTTT	CASSPLEQIRTDTQYF
TRBD1	TRBJ2-3	TRBV4-3	.	TGCGCCAGCAGCCAAGATATAAGGACAGGCCGGAATACGCAGTATTTT	CASSQDIRTGRNTQYF
TRBD1	TRBJ2-5	TRBV12-3/TRBV12-4	few	TGTGCCAGCAGTCCCTCGACAGGGAGGACCCAGTACTTC	CASSPSTGRTQYF
.	TRBJ1-3	TRBV6-1	once	TGTGCCAGCAGTGAATCACTTGGCCCCAACTCTGGAAACACCATATATTTT	CASSESLGPNSGNTIYF
TRBD1	TRBJ2-3	TRBV12-3/TRBV12-4	.	TGTGCCAGCAGTTCGACAGGGGACACAGATACGCAGTATTTT	CASSSTGDTDTQYF
.	TRBJ2-3	TRBV12-3/TRBV12-4	few	TGTGCCAGCAGTTTTGGCGCGGTCTTGAGGGACGATACGCAGTATTTT	CASSFGAVLRDDTQYF
TRBD2	TRBJ2-7	TRBV6-2/TRBV6-3	.	TGTGCCAGCAGACCCCGACTAGCGGGAACCCACGAGCAGTACTTC	CASRPRLAGTHEQYF
TRBD1	TRBJ2-1	TRBV20-1	.	TGCAGTGCTAGAGATGAGGACAGGGGGAACAATGAGCAGTTCTTC	CSARDEDRGNNEQFF
TRBD1	TRBJ2-1	TRBV12-3/TRBV12-4	.	TGTGCCAGCAACAAACAGGGGACGAATATGAATGAGCAGTTCTTC	CASNKQGTNMNEQFF
TRBD1	TRBJ1-2	TRBV7-9	few	TGTGCCAGCAGCTCGGGACAGGGAGGACATGGCTACACCTTC	CASSSGQGGHGYTF
TRBD1	TRBJ2-7	TRBV20-1	.	TGCAGTGCGAGACCCGGGACAGGGGGCTACGAGCAGTACTTC	CSARPGTGGYEQYF